This T cell receptor (beta chain) derives from a study of T cells in narcolepsy. Study information: Patients with NT1 or NT2 and healthy control donors were enrolled. Study-wide findings and caveats: Autoreactive clonotypes reportedly recurred in blood of same and different patients, not controls. HCRT-specific and TRIB2-specific autoreactive clonotypes appeared among same-patient CSF and blood CD4+ clonotypes. No autoreactive T cell clone sequences appeared in some memory CD4+ repertoires.

This table comes from immunoSEQ multiplex PCR, and its TCRdb copy is limited to in-frame clones, with some not included. The sample holds some 32,000 clones, around four fifths seen once. The length of the CDR3 is 13 residues. Germline loops: CDR1 LNHDA, CDR2 SQIVND (reference sequence). The germline V and J ends were trimmed by 4 bases and 5 bases, with 11 bases remaining between them. In regard to this clone: Its target is not known.

The sequencing sample was made of CD45RA- memory CD4+ T cells from PBMCs. The chain combines TRBV19 with TRBJ1-1; D gene ambiguous. The sequence was obtained from a human donor with narcolepsy. This chain's CDR3 is CASSTIGGTEAFF. The CDR3, as DNA: TGTGCCAGTAGTACCATTGGAGGGACTGAAGCTTTCTTT.